Sequencing of this T cell receptor beta chain was carried out in a study of T cells after yellow fever vaccination. Study outcomes and limitations: Compared with primary, the secondary response was weaker and peaked at day 5, not 15. The study re-detected most primary-vaccination clones after the booster (96% CD4, around 90% CD8).

In making TCR cDNA, 5'RACE template switching added a universal primer site and UMIs to it. TCRdb passed the 5' RACE reads through MiXCR, listing each CDR3 protein once. Here the sample spans approximately 550,000 distinct CDR3 sequences, approximately 15% being singletons. Concerning this clonotype: Its antigen remains unidentified.

Trimming pared 0 bases from V and 3 bases from J, leaving 9 bases between. CDR3 length equals 14 residues. Germline assignment: CDR1 SGDLS and CDR2 YYNGEE. J is TRBJ2-5 and V is TRBV9; D remains unclear. The sample in question was PBMCs, obtained on the day of the yellow fever booster vaccination. The clonotype comes from a man aged 30-40 years who received the YFV17D yellow fever vaccine. In nucleotides, the CDR3 is TGTGCCAGCAGCGTAGGTACTGTCAAAGAGACCCAGTACTTC. Encoded protein: CASSVGTVKETQYF.